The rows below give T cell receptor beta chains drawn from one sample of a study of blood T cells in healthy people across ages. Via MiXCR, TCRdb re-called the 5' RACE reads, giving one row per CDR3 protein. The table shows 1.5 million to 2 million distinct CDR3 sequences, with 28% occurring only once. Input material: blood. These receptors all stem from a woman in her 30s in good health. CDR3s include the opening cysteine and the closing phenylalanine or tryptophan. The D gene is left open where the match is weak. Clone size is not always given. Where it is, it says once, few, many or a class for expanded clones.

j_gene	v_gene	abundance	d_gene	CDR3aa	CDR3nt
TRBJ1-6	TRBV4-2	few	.	CASSQDFSPLHF	TGTGCCAGCAGCCAAGATTTTTCACCCCTCCACTTT
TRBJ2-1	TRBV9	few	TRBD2	CASSAPGGDWNEQFF	TGTGCCAGCAGCGCCCCGGGGGGGGATTGGAATGAGCAGTTCTTC
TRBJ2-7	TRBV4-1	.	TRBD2	CASSQETSGDTYEQYF	TGCGCCAGCAGCCAAGAAACTAGCGGGGATACCTACGAGCAGTACTTC
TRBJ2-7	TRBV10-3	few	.	CAISDSRPPGDEQYF	TGTGCCATCAGTGACTCGAGACCGCCGGGGGACGAGCAGTACTTC
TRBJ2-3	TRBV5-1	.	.	CASSWGGAPVAQYF	TGCGCCAGCAGCTGGGGAGGAGCTCCCGTGGCGCAGTATTTT
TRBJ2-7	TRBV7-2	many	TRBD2	CASSLALAGGGEQYF	TGCGCCAGCAGCTTGGCACTAGCGGGGGGTGGCGAGCAGTACTTC
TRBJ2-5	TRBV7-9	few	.	CASSSGPAETQYF	TGTGCCAGCAGCTCAGGGCCGGCGGAGACCCAGTACTTC
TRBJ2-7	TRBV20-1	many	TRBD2	CSARTSGGFYEQYF	TGCAGTGCAAGGACTAGCGGTGGATTCTACGAGCAGTACTTC
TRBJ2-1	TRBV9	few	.	CASSVEARIYNEQFF	TGTGCCAGCAGCGTAGAAGCAAGGATCTACAATGAGCAGTTCTTC
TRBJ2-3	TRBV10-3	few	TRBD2	CAASSGSWTDTQYF	TGTGCCGCCTCTAGCGGGAGTTGGACAGATACGCAGTATTTT
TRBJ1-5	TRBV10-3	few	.	CAISGQSYSNQPQHF	TGTGCCATCAGCGGACAGTCCTATAGCAATCAGCCCCAGCATTTT
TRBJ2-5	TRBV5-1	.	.	CASSLVAGLYQETQYF	TGCGCCAGCAGCTTGGTGGCAGGACTGTACCAAGAGACCCAGTACTTC
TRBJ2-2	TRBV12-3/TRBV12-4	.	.	CASGPAGRKTGELFF	TGTGCCAGCGGTCCGGCAGGGCGGAAAACCGGGGAGCTGTTTTTT
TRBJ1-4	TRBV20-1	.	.	CSASSWGRLGKLFF	TGCAGTGCTAGTTCATGGGGGCGCCTAGGAAAACTGTTTTTT
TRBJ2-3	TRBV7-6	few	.	CAVTDGTQDTQYF	TGTGCCGTAACTGACGGAACTCAAGATACGCAGTATTTT
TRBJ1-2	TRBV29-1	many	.	CSVVGNWDYGYTF	TGCAGCGTTGTAGGGAATTGGGACTATGGCTACACCTTC
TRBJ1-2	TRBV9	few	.	CASSGVGRESYGYTF	TGTGCCAGCAGCGGCGTGGGTCGCGAGTCTTATGGCTACACCTTC
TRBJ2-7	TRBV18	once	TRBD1	CASSLRTGSDLYEQYF	TGTGCCAGCTCACTACGGACAGGGAGCGACCTCTACGAACAGTACTTC
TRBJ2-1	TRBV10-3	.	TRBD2	CAISRLAGGRTEQFF	TGTGCCATCAGTCGTCTTGCGGGGGGGCGTACTGAGCAGTTCTTC
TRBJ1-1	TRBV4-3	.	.	CASSQTRVRNTEAFF	TGCGCCAGCAGCCAAACCCGGGTAAGGAACACTGAAGCTTTCTTT
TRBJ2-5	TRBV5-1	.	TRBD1	CATQTSGTGTQETQYF	TGCGCCACCCAGACCTCCGGGACAGGGACCCAAGAGACCCAGTACTTC
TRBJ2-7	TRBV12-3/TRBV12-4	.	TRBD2	CASGSPAGSSYEQYF	TGTGCCAGCGGATCCCCAGCGGGAAGCTCCTACGAGCAGTACTTC
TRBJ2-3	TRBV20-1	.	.	CSARALGRPSTDTQYF	TGCAGTGCTAGAGCGTTGGGGCGGCCTAGCACAGATACGCAGTATTTT
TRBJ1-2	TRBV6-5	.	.	CASYPRDGGNYGYTF	TGTGCCAGCTATCCCCGGGACGGCGGGAACTATGGCTACACCTTC
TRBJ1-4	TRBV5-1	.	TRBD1	CASGLSDREKLFF	TGCGCCAGCGGCTTGTCGGACAGGGAAAAACTGTTTTTT
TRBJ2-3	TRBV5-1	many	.	CASSGEAPGDTQYF	TGCGCCAGCAGCGGGGAGGCCCCCGGAGATACGCAGTATTTT
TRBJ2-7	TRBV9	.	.	CASSVQGNTYNGQYF	TGTGCCAGCAGCGTACAGGGGAATACCTACAATGGGCAGTACTTC
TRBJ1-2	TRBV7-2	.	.	CASSHPRGGPGYGYTF	TGTGCCAGCAGCCACCCACGGGGGGGGCCTGGCTATGGCTACACCTTC
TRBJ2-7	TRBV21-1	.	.	CARRRGLYEQYF	TGTGCCAGGAGGCGAGGGCTATACGAGCAGTACTTC
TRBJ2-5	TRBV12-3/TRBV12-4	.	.	CASSFLQGGWQVGETQYF	TGTGCCAGCAGTTTCCTACAGGGGGGGTGGCAGGTTGGGGAGACCCAGTACTTC
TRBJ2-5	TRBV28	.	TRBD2	CASRRLAGQETQYF	TGTGCCAGCAGACGACTAGCGGGGCAAGAGACCCAGTACTTC
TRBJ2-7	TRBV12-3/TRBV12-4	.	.	CANRPDRIYEQYF	TGTGCCAACAGGCCCGACAGGATCTACGAGCAGTACTTC
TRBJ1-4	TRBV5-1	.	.	CASSKGALTIEKLFF	TGCGCCAGCAGCAAGGGAGCATTGACGATTGAAAAACTGTTTTTT
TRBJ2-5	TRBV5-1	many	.	CASSSPDRNQETQYF	TGCGCCAGCAGCTCTCCGGACAGAAACCAAGAGACCCAGTACTTC
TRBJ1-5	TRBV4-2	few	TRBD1	CASSQQTGSNQPQHF	TGTGCCAGCAGCCAGCAGACAGGGAGCAATCAGCCCCAGCATTTT
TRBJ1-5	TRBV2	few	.	CASVREANQPQHF	TGTGCCAGCGTAAGGGAGGCCAATCAGCCCCAGCATTTT
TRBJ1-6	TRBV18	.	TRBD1	CASSPDSGTANSPLHF	TGTGCCAGCTCACCTGACTCCGGGACAGCTAATTCACCCCTCCACTTT
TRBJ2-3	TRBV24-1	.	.	CATRSAGRSDTQYF	TGTGCCACCCGATCGGCAGGGCGTTCAGATACGCAGTATTTT
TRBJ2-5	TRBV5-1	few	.	CASSLGRVQGRFGETQYF	TGCGCCAGCAGCTTGGGTCGTGTCCAGGGGCGGTTCGGCGAGACCCAGTACTTC
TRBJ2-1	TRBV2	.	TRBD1	CASRLAGTGRSDEQFF	TGTGCCAGCAGATTAGCCGGGACAGGGAGGTCCGATGAGCAGTTCTTC